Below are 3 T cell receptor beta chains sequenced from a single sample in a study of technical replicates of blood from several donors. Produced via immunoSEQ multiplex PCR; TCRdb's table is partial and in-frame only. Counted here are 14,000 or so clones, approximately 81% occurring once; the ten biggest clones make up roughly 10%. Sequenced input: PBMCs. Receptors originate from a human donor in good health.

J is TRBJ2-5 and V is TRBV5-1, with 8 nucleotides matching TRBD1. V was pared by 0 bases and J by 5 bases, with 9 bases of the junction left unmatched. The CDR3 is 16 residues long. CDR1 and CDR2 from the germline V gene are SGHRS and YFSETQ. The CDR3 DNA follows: TGCGCCAGCAGCTTGGTAGGACAGGGCGAAGTGGAGACCCAGTACTTC. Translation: CASSLVGQGEVETQYF.

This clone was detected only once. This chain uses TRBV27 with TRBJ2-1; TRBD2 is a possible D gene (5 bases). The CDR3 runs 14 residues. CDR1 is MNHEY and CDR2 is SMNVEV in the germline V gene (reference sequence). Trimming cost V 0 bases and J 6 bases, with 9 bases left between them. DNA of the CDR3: TGTGCCAGCAGTTTATCTGACTACGTCAATGAGCAGTTCTTC. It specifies CASSLSDYVNEQFF.

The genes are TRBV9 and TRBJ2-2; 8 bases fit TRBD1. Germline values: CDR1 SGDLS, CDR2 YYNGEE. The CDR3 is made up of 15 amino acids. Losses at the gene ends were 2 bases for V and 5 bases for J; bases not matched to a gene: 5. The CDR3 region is CASSVFQGATGELFF. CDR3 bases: TGTGCCAGCAGCGTTTTTCAGGGGGCGACCGGGGAGCTGTTTTTT.